The T cell receptor (beta chain) described here comes from a study of T cells in Graves' hyperthyroidism and ophthalmopathy. As for the study in general: Peripheral blood was taken when the disease was first diagnosed, before any treatment began. Study-wide points: Stable hyperthyroidism and ophthalmopathy were separated using 13 V-J signatures.

TCR beta CDR3 sequences were amplified from RNA transcripts. A set of HTBI primers served as the primers for a first-round RT-PCR of the TCR CDR3. TCRdb reprocessed the multiplex PCR reads with MiXCR, giving one entry per CDR3 protein. The table shows over 700,000 distinct CDR3 sequences, with roughly 40% occurring only once. The PBMCs studied were ones that came from approximately 9.9 ml fresh peripheral blood. A remark on this clonotype: Its antigen is not identified.

Germline V gene data show CDR1 as SGHTA and CDR2 as FQGNSA. The ends lost 4 bases at V and 4 bases at J; junction bases unmatched: 13. This CDR3 contains 17 residues. The sequencing input was blood. This clonotype was sampled from a man younger than 30 with Graves' hyperthyroidism. V is TRBV7-2 and J is TRBJ2-7; 10 bases match TRBD2. The DNA of the CDR3 is TGTGCCAGCAGCTCGGGTACGGGTCTAGCGGGAGTATACGAGCAGTACTTC. As protein: CASSSGTGLAGVYEQYF.